This T cell receptor beta chain was recorded in a study of blood T cell repertoires in COVID-19. About the research overall: From T cells, B-cell-depleted T cells, or PBMCs came the material, which was cDNA or gDNA.

The CDR3 has 13 amino acids. Germline CDR1 and CDR2: SGHTS and YDEGEE. Trimming cost V 4 bases and J 2 bases; bases outside gene matches: 2. Measured with immunoSEQ multiplex PCR; TCRdb has only the in-frame clones, and not every one. The sample lists about 160,000 clones, 65% to 85% occurring once. This chain connects TRBV5-8 to TRBJ2-7; 8 positions match TRBD1. The specimen sequenced was peripheral blood. The clonotype was recovered from a woman of 80 years or more with active or convalescent COVID-19. The CDR3 DNA follows: TGTGCCAGCAGCAGGGGACAGGCCTACGAGCAGTACTTC. This codes for CASSRGQAYEQYF.